This T cell receptor (beta chain) was sequenced during a study of cytomegalovirus exposure and HLA in healthy donors. Use of 60 Vbeta and 13 Jbeta primers characterized the PCR. The repertoire was sequenced with immunoSEQ multiplex PCR; TCRdb's copy has only in-frame clones and lacks some. The sample contains approximately 130,000 clones, just under 80% of which appear only once. CDR3 length: 14 amino acids. Germline lookup yields CDR1 MNHNS and CDR2 SASEGT. Trimming cost V 8 bases and J 0 bases, with 14 bases left between them. This clone showed up just once. The chain carries TRBV6-1 and TRBJ2-7; the D gene is possibly TRBD2 (5 bases). Sequencing input: PBMCs. The sequence derives from a male donor in good health and CMV-seronegative. Here the CDR3 DNA reads TGTGCCAGCGGTTCCTCGGGGAGCTCCTACGAGCAGTACTTC. Its translation: CASGSSGSSYEQYF.